Listed below are T cell receptor beta chains from one sample, sequenced in a study of blood T cells in healthy people across ages. One entry per CDR3 protein, called by TCRdb with MiXCR from the 5' RACE reads. The data hold approximately 800,000 distinct CDR3 sequences, with under 40% observed a single time. Sequenced: blood. The receptor source for this set is a man aged 18 to 29 in good health. CDR3s include the opening cysteine and the closing phenylalanine or tryptophan. Fields, in order: D gene, clone size, V gene, J gene, CDR3 DNA, CDR3 protein. D genes are given only for firm matches. Not every row has a clone size; where given, it reads once, few, many or a size class.

D gene: .; clone size: few; V gene: TRBV28; J gene: TRBJ2-3; CDR3 DNA: TGTGCCAGCAGTGCCCCAGGAGAGAGCGTAAATAAAGATACGCAGTATTTT; CDR3 protein: CASSAPGESVNKDTQYF
D gene: .; clone size: .; V gene: TRBV5-1; J gene: TRBJ2-5; CDR3 DNA: TGCGCCAGCAGCTTGGAAAGAACCGTCCACAATGAGCGGTACTTC; CDR3 protein: CASSLERTVHNERYF
D gene: .; clone size: few; V gene: TRBV5-6; J gene: TRBJ1-1; CDR3 DNA: TGTGCCAGCAGCTTCTGGAACACCCTGGACACTGAAGCTTTCTTT; CDR3 protein: CASSFWNTLDTEAFF
D gene: .; clone size: .; V gene: TRBV25-1; J gene: TRBJ2-2; CDR3 DNA: TGTGCCAGCAGTGCACAGGGAATTGGGGTGAACACCGGGGAGCTGTTTTTT; CDR3 protein: CASSAQGIGVNTGELFF
D gene: TRBD2; clone size: .; V gene: TRBV6-2/TRBV6-3; J gene: TRBJ2-1; CDR3 DNA: TGTACCAGCAAAGTGAGCGGGGTCTACAATGAGCAGTTCTTC; CDR3 protein: CTSKVSGVYNEQFF
D gene: TRBD2; clone size: few; V gene: TRBV7-8; J gene: TRBJ2-5; CDR3 DNA: TGTGCCAGCAGCTTAGGAGGGACTAGAAATCGAGAGACCCAGTACTTC; CDR3 protein: CASSLGGTRNRETQYF
D gene: .; clone size: .; V gene: TRBV12-3/TRBV12-4; J gene: TRBJ1-2; CDR3 DNA: TGTGCCAGCAGTCCTGCGCCGGCTAACTATGGCTACACCTTC; CDR3 protein: CASSPAPANYGYTF
D gene: .; clone size: .; V gene: TRBV18; J gene: TRBJ2-3; CDR3 DNA: TGTGCCAGCTCACCCGCCCGATCGAGCGGCACAGATACGCAGTATTTT; CDR3 protein: CASSPARSSGTDTQYF
D gene: .; clone size: .; V gene: TRBV12-3/TRBV12-4; J gene: TRBJ2-4; CDR3 DNA: TGTGCCAGCAGCTCTACAGGAGTATTAGCCAAAAACATTCGGTACTTC; CDR3 protein: CASSSTGVLAKNIRYF
D gene: TRBD2; clone size: .; V gene: TRBV30; J gene: TRBJ2-1; CDR3 DNA: TGTGCCTGGAGTGCCCCCCGCGGCGGGGGGGCGGCAAATGAGCAGTTCTTC; CDR3 protein: CAWSAPRGGGAANEQFF
D gene: .; clone size: many; V gene: TRBV6-5; J gene: TRBJ1-2; CDR3 DNA: TGTGCCAGCAGCCGGGACTCGGGGATAATGGGCTACACCTTC; CDR3 protein: CASSRDSGIMGYTF
D gene: .; clone size: few; V gene: TRBV5-1; J gene: TRBJ2-7; CDR3 DNA: TGCGCCAGCAGTCCCTCGGTAGGGGCCGAGAGGGGGTTGGAGCAGTACTTC; CDR3 protein: CASSPSVGAERGLEQYF
D gene: .; clone size: .; V gene: TRBV6-6; J gene: TRBJ2-7; CDR3 DNA: TGTGCCAGCAGTGACAGCCACGAGCAGTACTTC; CDR3 protein: CASSDSHEQYF
D gene: .; clone size: .; V gene: TRBV20-1; J gene: TRBJ1-1; CDR3 DNA: TGCAGTGCGTATCTCGGGCCTGGGGACACTGAAGCTTTCTTT; CDR3 protein: CSAYLGPGDTEAFF
D gene: .; clone size: .; V gene: TRBV3-1; J gene: TRBJ1-5; CDR3 DNA: TGTGCCAGCAGCCAAGATTTCCCGGGGGGTGGTAGCAATCAGCCCCAGCATTTT; CDR3 protein: CASSQDFPGGGSNQPQHF
D gene: TRBD1; clone size: .; V gene: TRBV20-1; J gene: TRBJ2-7; CDR3 DNA: TGCAGTGCCCCCGGGACAGCAGGGAATGAGCAGTACTTC; CDR3 protein: CSAPGTAGNEQYF
D gene: .; clone size: many; V gene: TRBV29-1; J gene: TRBJ2-7; CDR3 DNA: TGCAGCGTTGAAGGGCAGGCTCCCTACGAGCAGTACTTC; CDR3 protein: CSVEGQAPYEQYF
D gene: TRBD1; clone size: few; V gene: TRBV28; J gene: TRBJ1-4; CDR3 DNA: TGTGCCAGCAGTCCGTGGACAGGGAAAGAAAAACTGTTTTTT; CDR3 protein: CASSPWTGKEKLFF
D gene: .; clone size: few; V gene: TRBV10-3; J gene: TRBJ1-1; CDR3 DNA: TGTGCCATCAGTGGATCCGGACTGAAAAGGTGGACTGAAGCTTTCTTT; CDR3 protein: CAISGSGLKRWTEAFF